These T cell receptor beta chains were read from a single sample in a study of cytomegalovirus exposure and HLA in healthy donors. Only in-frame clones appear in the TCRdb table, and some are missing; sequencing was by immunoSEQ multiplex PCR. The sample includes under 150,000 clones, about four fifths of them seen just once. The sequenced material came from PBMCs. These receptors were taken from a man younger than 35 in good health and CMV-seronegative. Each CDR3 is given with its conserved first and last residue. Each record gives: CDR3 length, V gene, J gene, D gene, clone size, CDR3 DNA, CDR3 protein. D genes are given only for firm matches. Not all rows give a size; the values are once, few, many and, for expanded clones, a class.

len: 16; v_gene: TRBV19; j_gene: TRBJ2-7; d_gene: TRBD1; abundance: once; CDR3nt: TGTGCCAGTAGTATCTTTGGGGGACAGGGAGCCTACGAGCAGTACTTC; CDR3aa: CASSIFGGQGAYEQYF
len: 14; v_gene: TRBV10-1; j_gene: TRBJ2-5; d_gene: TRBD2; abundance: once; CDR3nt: TGCGCCAGCAGTGAGTCGGGAGGGAGAGAGACCCAGTACTTC; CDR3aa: CASSESGGRETQYF
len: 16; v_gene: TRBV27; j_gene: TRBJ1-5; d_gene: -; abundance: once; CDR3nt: TGTGCCAGCAGTTTAAGCAGTCCGGGGTTGAATCAGCCCCAGCATTTT; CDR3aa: CASSLSSPGLNQPQHF
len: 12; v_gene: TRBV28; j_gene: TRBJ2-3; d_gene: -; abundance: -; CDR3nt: TGTGCCAGCAGTTTACTAGAGGATACGCAGTATTTT; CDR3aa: CASSLLEDTQYF
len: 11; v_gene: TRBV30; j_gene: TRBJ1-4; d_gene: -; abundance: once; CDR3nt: TGTGCCTGGAGTGGCGGGGGAAAACTGTTTTTT; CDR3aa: CAWSGGGKLFF
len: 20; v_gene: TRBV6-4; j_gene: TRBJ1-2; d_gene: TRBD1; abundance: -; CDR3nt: TGTGCCAGCAGTTTAAAAACGAGACAGGGGGCGACCAAATCTAACTATGGCTACACCTTC; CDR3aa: CASSLKTRQGATKSNYGYTF
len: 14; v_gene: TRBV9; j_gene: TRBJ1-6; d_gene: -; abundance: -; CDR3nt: TGTGCCAGCAGCGTAGAGGGGTTAGGGTCACCCCTCCACTTT; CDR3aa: CASSVEGLGSPLHF
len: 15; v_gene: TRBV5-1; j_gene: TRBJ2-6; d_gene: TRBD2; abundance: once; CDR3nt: TGCGCCAGCACAAGGGAGGGCTCTGGGGCCAACGTCCTGACTTTC; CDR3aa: CASTREGSGANVLTF
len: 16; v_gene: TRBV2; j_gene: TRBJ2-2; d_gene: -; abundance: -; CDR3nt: TGTGCCAGCAGTGATATGGTCGAGACGAACACCGGGGAGCTGTTTTTT; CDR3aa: CASSDMVETNTGELFF
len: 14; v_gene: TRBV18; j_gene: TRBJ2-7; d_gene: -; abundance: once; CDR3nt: TGTGCCAGCTCACCACCGGGCTGGTCCTACGAGCAGTACTTC; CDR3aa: CASSPPGWSYEQYF
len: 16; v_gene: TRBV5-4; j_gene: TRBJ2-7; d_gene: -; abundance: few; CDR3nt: TGTGCCAGCAGCTTGGAGTTAGCGATCGGTCGGGACGAGCAGTACTTC; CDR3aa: CASSLELAIGRDEQYF
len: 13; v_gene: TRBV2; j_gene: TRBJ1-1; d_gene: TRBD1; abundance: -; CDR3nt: TGTGCCAGCACCGGGACAGGGGACACTGAAGCTTTCTTT; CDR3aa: CASTGTGDTEAFF
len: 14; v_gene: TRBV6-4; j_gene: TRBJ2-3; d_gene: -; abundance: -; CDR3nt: TGTGCCAGCAGTAAAATACAGGGATCAGATACGCAGTATTTT; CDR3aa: CASSKIQGSDTQYF
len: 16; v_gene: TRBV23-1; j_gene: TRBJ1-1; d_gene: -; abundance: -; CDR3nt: TGCGCCAGCAGTGGACAGACTTTTTCTCTGAACACTGAAGCTTTCTTT; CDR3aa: CASSGQTFSLNTEAFF
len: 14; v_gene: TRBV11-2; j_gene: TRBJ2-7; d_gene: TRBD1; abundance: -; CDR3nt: TGTGCCAGCACACCGGGACAGGGACCCTACGAGCAGTACTTC; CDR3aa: CASTPGQGPYEQYF
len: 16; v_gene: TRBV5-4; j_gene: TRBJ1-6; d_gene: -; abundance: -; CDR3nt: TGTGCCAGCAGCATGGGGCCCGCAAATTATAATTCACCCCTCCACTTT; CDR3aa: CASSMGPANYNSPLHF
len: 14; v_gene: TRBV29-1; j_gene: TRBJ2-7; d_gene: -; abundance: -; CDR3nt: TGCAGCGCCGCGGGCGCGGGTCTTTTGGGCGAGCAGTACTTC; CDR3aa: CSAAGAGLLGEQYF
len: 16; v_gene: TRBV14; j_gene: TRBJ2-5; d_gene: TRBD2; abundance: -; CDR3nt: TGTGCCAGCAGCCAAACTAGCGGGGGGGCTGGTAAGACCCAGTACTTC; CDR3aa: CASSQTSGGAGKTQYF
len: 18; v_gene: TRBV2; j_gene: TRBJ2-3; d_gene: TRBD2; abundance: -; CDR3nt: TGTGCCAGCAGGGATACTAGCGGGGGCCACCTTGGCACAGATACGCAGTATTTT; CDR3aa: CASRDTSGGHLGTDTQYF
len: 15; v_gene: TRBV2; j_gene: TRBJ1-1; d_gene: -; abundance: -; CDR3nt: TGTGCCAGCAGCCCGCCTCGAGTCCTCAACACTGAAGCTTTCTTT; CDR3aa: CASSPPRVLNTEAFF
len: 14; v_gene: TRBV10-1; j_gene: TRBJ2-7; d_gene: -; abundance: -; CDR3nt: TGCGCCAGCAGTGAGGATGACAGTGTTGGCGAGCAGTACTTC; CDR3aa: CASSEDDSVGEQYF
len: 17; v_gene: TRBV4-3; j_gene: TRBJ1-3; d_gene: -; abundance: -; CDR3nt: TGCGCCAGCAGCACCCACGGGGGGGCGAGCTCTGGAAACACCATATATTTT; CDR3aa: CASSTHGGASSGNTIYF
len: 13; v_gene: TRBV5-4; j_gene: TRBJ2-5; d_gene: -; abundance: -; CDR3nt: TGTGCCAGCAGCTTGCCAGGCCAAGAGACCCAGTACTTC; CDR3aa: CASSLPGQETQYF
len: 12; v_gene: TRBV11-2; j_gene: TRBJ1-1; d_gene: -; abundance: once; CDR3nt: TGTGCCAGCAGCTTCTCGGCGGCTGAAGCTTTCTTT; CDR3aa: CASSFSAAEAFF
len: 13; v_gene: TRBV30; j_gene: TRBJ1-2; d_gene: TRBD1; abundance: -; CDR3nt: TGTGCCTGGAGCGACAGGGGGGTAGATGGCTACACCTTC; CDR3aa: CAWSDRGVDGYTF
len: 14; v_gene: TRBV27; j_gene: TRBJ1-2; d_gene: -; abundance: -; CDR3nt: TGTGCCAGCAGACCTCGGGGGTTAGGCTATGGCTACACCTTC; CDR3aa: CASRPRGLGYGYTF
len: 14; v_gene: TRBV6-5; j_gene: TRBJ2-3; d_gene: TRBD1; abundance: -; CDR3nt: TGTGCCAGCAGAGACAGGGGTAGATCAGATACGCAGTATTTT; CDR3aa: CASRDRGRSDTQYF
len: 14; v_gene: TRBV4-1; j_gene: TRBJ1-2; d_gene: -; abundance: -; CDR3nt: TGCGCCAGCAGCCAATTTTCCCGGAACTATGGCTACACCTTC; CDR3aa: CASSQFSRNYGYTF
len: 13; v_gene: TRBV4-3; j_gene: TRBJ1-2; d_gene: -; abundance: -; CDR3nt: TGCGCCAGCAGCCTACACGACAGATATGGCTACACCTTC; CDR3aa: CASSLHDRYGYTF
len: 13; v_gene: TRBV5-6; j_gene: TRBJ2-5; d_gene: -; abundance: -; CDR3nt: TGTGCCAGCAGCTTGGCCGCAAGCGAGACCCAGTACTTC; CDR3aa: CASSLAASETQYF
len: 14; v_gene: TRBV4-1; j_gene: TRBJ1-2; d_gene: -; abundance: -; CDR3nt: TGCGCCAGCGCCCCCCCCAGGGGCCTGCTGGGCTACACCTTC; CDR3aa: CASAPPRGLLGYTF
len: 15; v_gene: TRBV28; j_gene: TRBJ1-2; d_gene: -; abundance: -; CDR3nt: TGTGCCAGCCTAGCGGACGTACGAGCTAACTATGGCTACACCTTC; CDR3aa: CASLADVRANYGYTF
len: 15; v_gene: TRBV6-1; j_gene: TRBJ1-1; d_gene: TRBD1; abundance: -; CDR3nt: TGTGCCAGCAGGGACAGGGGGTCCTCGAACACTGAAGCTTTCTTT; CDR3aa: CASRDRGSSNTEAFF
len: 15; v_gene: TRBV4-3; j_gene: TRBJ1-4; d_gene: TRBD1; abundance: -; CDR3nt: TGCGCCAGCAGCCACTCGGACAGGGGGAGCGAAAAACTGTTTTTT; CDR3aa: CASSHSDRGSEKLFF
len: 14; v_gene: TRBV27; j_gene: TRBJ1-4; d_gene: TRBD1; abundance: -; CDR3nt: TGTGCCAGCAGTTTAAGAACAGGGGCGGGGAAACTGTTTTTT; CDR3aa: CASSLRTGAGKLFF
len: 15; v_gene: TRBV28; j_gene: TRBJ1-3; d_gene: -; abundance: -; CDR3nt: TGTGCCAGCAGTTTACACCGGAGCGGTGGAAACACCATATATTTT; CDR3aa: CASSLHRSGGNTIYF
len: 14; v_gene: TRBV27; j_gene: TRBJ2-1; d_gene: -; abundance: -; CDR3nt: TGTGCCAGCACTCCCGGAGGCTCCTACAATGAGCAGTTCTTC; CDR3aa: CASTPGGSYNEQFF
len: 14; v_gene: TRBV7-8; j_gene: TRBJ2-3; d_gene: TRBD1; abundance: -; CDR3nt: TGTGCCAGCAGCTTAGACAGGGGAACAGATACGCAGTATTTT; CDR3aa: CASSLDRGTDTQYF
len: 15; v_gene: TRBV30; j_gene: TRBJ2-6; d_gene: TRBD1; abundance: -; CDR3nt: TGTGCCTGGGGGACAGGACTCTCTGGGGCCAACGTCCTGACTTTC; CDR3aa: CAWGTGLSGANVLTF
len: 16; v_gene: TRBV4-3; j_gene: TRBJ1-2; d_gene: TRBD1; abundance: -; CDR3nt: TGCGCCAGCAGCCCCCGGCAGGGGGCGAAGGGAGATGGCTACACCTTC; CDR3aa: CASSPRQGAKGDGYTF
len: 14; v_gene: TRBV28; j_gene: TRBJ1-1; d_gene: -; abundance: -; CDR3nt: TGTGCCAGCTGTTACCAACAGGGATCCACTGAAGCTTTCTTT; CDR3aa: CASCYQQGSTEAFF